The rows below give T cell receptor beta chains drawn from one sample of a study of shared clonotypes between healthy human individuals. Measured with immunoSEQ multiplex PCR; TCRdb has only the in-frame clones, and not every one. The profile covers 1.5 million to 2.5 million clones, with over 85% appearing a single time and approximately 1.2% taken by the ten largest. The sequenced sample consisted of naive CD8+ T cells sorted from blood. These receptors were obtained from a man in his late teens or twenties in good health. The CDR3 runs from the conserved cysteine through the conserved F or W. A D gene is named only where the DNA matches it firmly. Size tells how often a clone was seen (once, few, many) or the class of an expanded clone, and some rows leave it out.

>TRBV29-1|NA|NA|TRBJ1-2
CSVGTVINYGYTF
TGCAGCGTTGGGACAGTTATCAACTATGGCTACACCTTC
>TRBV27|NA|NA|TRBJ2-1
CASSATAYNEQFF
TGTGCCAGCAGTGCGACAGCTTACAATGAGCAGTTCTTC
>TRBV6-1|few|NA|TRBJ1-6
CASSYDSTYSPLHF
TGTGCCAGCAGTTATGACAGTACGTATTCACCCCTCCACTTT
>TRBV28|once|TRBD2|TRBJ2-3
CASSFGGLAGGASTDTQYF
TGTGCCAGCAGTTTCGGCGGACTAGCGGGAGGGGCGAGCACAGATACGCAGTATTTT
>TRBV28|NA|TRBD1|TRBJ1-2
CASSSGQSYGYTF
TGTGCCAGCAGTTCGGGACAGAGCTATGGCTACACCTTC
>TRBV29-1|NA|NA|TRBJ1-3
CSVEDLNTGNTIYF
TGCAGCGTTGAGGATCTGAACACTGGAAACACCATATATTTT
>TRBV13|NA|NA|TRBJ1-1
CASSQNPSGVNTEAFF
TGTGCCAGCAGCCAAAACCCTTCAGGGGTGAACACTGAAGCTTTCTTT
>TRBV6-5|NA|NA|TRBJ2-7
CASSGDTYEQYF
TGTGCCAGCAGCGGAGATACCTACGAGCAGTACTTC
>TRBV9|NA|NA|TRBJ1-1
CASSTGPHTEAFF
TGTGCCAGCAGCACGGGACCACACACTGAAGCTTTCTTT
>TRBV11-2|few|NA|TRBJ2-7
CASSLTAYEQYF
TGTGCCAGCAGCTTAACAGCCTACGAGCAGTACTTC
>TRBV7-6|NA|NA|TRBJ2-7
CASSLSPAYEQYF
TGTGCCAGCAGCTTAAGCCCCGCCTACGAGCAGTACTTC
>TRBV27|NA|TRBD2|TRBJ2-5
CASSLLTGGGETQYF
TGTGCCAGCAGTTTATTAACGGGAGGAGGGGAGACCCAGTACTTC
>TRBV27|NA|NA|TRBJ1-2
CASSLSPGTINYGYTF
TGTGCCAGCAGTTTATCCCCGGGCACTATCAACTATGGCTACACCTTC
>TRBV19|NA|NA|TRBJ1-2
CASSPAGSRDGYTF
TGTGCCAGTAGTCCCGCAGGGTCTCGGGATGGCTACACCTTC
>TRBV7-9|NA|NA|TRBJ1-1
CASSLGGLATEAFF
TGTGCCAGCAGCTTGGGAGGGTTGGCCACTGAAGCTTTCTTT
>TRBV7-9|NA|NA|TRBJ2-2
CASSPTMYTGELFF
TGTGCCAGCAGCCCAACAATGTACACCGGGGAGCTGTTTTTT
>TRBV9|NA|NA|TRBJ2-6
CASSGTQGISGANVLTF
TGTGCCAGCAGCGGAACTCAGGGAATCTCTGGGGCCAACGTCCTGACTTTC
>TRBV5-6|NA|NA|TRBJ1-1
CASSWELEGLNTEAFF
TGTGCCAGCAGCTGGGAACTGGAGGGGCTGAACACTGAAGCTTTCTTT
>TRBV6-1|NA|NA|TRBJ2-1
CASSELGPASYNEQFF
TGTGCCAGCAGTGAACTGGGCCCCGCGTCCTACAATGAGCAGTTCTTC
>TRBV13|NA|TRBD1|TRBJ2-7
CASSFPSGQTYEQYF
TGTGCCAGCAGCTTCCCCTCGGGACAGACCTACGAGCAGTACTTC
>TRBV7-9|NA|TRBD1|TRBJ1-1
CASSLDRGKNTEAFF
TGTGCCAGCAGCTTAGACAGGGGGAAGAACACTGAAGCTTTCTTT
>TRBV5-8|NA|TRBD1|TRBJ1-5
CASSEGQGVQPQHF
TGTGCCAGCAGCGAAGGACAGGGGGTTCAGCCCCAGCATTTT
>TRBV19|NA|NA|TRBJ1-1
CASISWTDTEAFF
TGTGCCAGTATTAGTTGGACGGACACTGAAGCTTTCTTT
>TRBV5-4|once|TRBD1|TRBJ2-4
CASSPGQGIDIQYF
TGTGCCAGCAGCCCCGGACAGGGAATAGACATTCAGTACTTC
>TRBV11-2|once|NA|TRBJ2-7
CASSLVRGENEQYF
TGTGCCAGCAGCTTAGTTAGGGGTGAAAACGAGCAGTACTTC
>TRBV11-3|NA|NA|TRBJ2-7
CASSSGHLYEQYF
TGTGCCAGCAGCTCGGGACACCTCTACGAGCAGTACTTC
>TRBV7-7|NA|NA|TRBJ2-7
CASSLEESYEQYF
TGTGCTAGCAGCTTAGAGGAATCGTACGAGCAGTACTTC
>TRBV9|NA|NA|TRBJ1-2
CASSQTDYYGYTF
TGTGCCAGCAGCCAGACAGACTACTATGGCTACACCTTC
>TRBV9|NA|NA|TRBJ2-7
CASSVGGNPWTYEQYF
TGTGCCAGCAGCGTTGGGGGGAACCCCTGGACCTACGAGCAGTACTTC
>TRBV19|NA|NA|TRBJ1-1
CATHTPLHQMNTEAFF
TGTGCCACCCATACCCCGTTACACCAGATGAACACTGAAGCTTTCTTT
>TRBV4-3|NA|NA|TRBJ2-1
CASSQDTGQGNEQFF
TGCGCCAGCAGCCAAGATACAGGGCAGGGGAATGAGCAGTTCTTC
>TRBV9|NA|NA|TRBJ2-7
CASSVGGGGTPTYEQYF
TGTGCCAGCAGCGTAGGGGGAGGGGGGACTCCTACCTACGAGCAGTACTTC
>TRBV10-2|NA|TRBD2|TRBJ2-7
CASSGTSSFSVQYF
TGCGCCAGCAGCGGGACTAGCTCCTTCTCTGTGCAGTACTTC